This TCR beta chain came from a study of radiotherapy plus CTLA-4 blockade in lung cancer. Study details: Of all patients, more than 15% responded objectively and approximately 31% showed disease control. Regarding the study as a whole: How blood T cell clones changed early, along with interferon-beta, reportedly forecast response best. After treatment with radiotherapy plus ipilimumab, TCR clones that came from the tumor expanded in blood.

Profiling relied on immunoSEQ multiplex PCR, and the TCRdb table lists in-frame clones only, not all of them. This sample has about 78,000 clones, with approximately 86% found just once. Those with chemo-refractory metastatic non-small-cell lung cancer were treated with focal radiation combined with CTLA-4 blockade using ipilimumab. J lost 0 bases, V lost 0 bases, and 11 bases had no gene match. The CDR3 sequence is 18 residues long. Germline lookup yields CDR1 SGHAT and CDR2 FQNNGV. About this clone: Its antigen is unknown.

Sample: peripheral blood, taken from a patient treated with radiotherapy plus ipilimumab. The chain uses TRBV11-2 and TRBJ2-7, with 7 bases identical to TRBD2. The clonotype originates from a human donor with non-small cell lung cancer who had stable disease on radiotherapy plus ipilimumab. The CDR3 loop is CASSLERSSGFYSYEQYF. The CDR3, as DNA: TGTGCCAGCAGCTTAGAGCGCAGTAGCGGGTTCTACTCCTACGAGCAGTACTTC.